These 23 T cell receptor beta chains originate from one sample sequenced in a study of blood T cell repertoires in COVID-19. TCRdb's copy holds only in-frame clones and misses some; the assay was immunoSEQ multiplex PCR. The sample lists about 29,000 clones; 89% were seen once. The specimen was peripheral blood. Receptors were obtained from a human donor in a cohort sampled during active COVID-19.

V and J are TRBV5-5 and TRBJ2-1, with 9 positions matching TRBD2. V lost 1 base and J lost 4; bases outside the gene matches: 3. CDR1 and CDR2 from the germline V gene are SGHKS and YYEKEE (reference sequence). This CDR3 is built from 15 residues. The CDR3 DNA reads TGTGCCAGCAGCTTGTCAGCGGGGGGATACAATGAGCAGTTCTTC. Its translation: CASSLSAGGYNEQFF.

This clone was detected only a few times. V gene TRBV12-3 or TRBV12-4 combines with J gene TRBJ1-2, with a weak D call TRBD1 (5 bases). This CDR3 is 13 amino acids long. V was shortened by 5 bases and J by 2 bases, with 9 bases between the two germline ends. This CDR3 reads CASSPRQNYGYTF. The DNA for the CDR3 is TGTGCCAGCAGTCCCCGACAGAACTATGGCTACACCTTC.

The chain couples TRBV27 to TRBJ2-2; D possibly corresponds to TRBD2 (6 bases). V dropped 5 bases and J dropped 4 bases, with 14 bases sitting between them. The CDR3 consists of 15 residues. Germline CDR1 and CDR2: MNHEY and SMNVEV (reference sequence). The DNA for the CDR3 is TGTGCCAGCAGTCCTGCGGGGTTTGTCACCGGGGAGCTGTTTTTT. Residues: CASSPAGFVTGELFF.

The chain joins TRBV4-1 to TRBJ1-2, with 11 bases matching TRBD1. CDR3 size: 15 residues. V lost 1 base to trimming and J lost 6 bases; unmatched junction nucleotides: 4. The V gene's germline CDR1 is MGHRA and CDR2 YSYEKL. The CDR3 DNA is TGCGCCAGCAGCCAAGGGACAGGGGGCAAAGATGGCTACACCTTC. Residues: CASSQGTGGKDGYTF.

The V call is TRBV4-2, the J call TRBJ2-1; 9 nucleotides agree with TRBD2. The CDR3 extends over 16 amino acids. Unmatched junction bases numbered 7, after V lost 0 bases and J lost 7 bases. Per germline, CDR1 LGHNA and CDR2 YNFKEQ. The CDR3 DNA is TGTGCCAGCAGCCAAGATCCCCAGCGGGGGGTAAATGAGCAGTTCTTC. It yields the protein CASSQDPQRGVNEQFF.

This chain links TRBV6-6 with TRBJ1-3; TRBD1 aligns across 7 bases. Germline loops: CDR1 MNHNY, CDR2 SVGAGI (reference sequence). V was clipped by 6 bases and J by 2 bases; unmatched bases: 4. The CDR3 is 14 amino acids. CDR3: CASRAGQTGNTIYF. The CDR3 nucleotides read TGTGCCAGCAGGGCGGGACAGACTGGAAACACCATATATTTT.

The sample holds a few counts of this clone. J is TRBJ2-5 and V is TRBV18, with 10 bases lining up with TRBD1. From germline, CDR1 is KGHSH and CDR2 LQKENI. This CDR3 contains 16 residues. V trimming: 5 bases; J trimming: 2 bases; junction bases outside the gene matches: 8. CDR3 residues: CASSTTPGQGQETQYF. The CDR3 DNA reads TGTGCCAGCTCAACCACCCCGGGACAGGGGCAAGAGACCCAGTACTTC.

This clone was picked up one time. The chain carries TRBV9 and TRBJ2-2; 13 bases fit TRBD2. Germline lookup yields CDR1 SGDLS and CDR2 YYNGEE. J lost 5 bases, V lost 2 bases, and 6 bases had no gene match. There are 17 residues in the CDR3. The CDR3 DNA is TGTGCCAGCAGCGTCGGACTAGCGGGGGTGGCGACCGGGGAGCTGTTTTTT. Translating it yields CASSVGLAGVATGELFF. The full variable domain, rest sourced from reference TRBV9 and TRBJ2-2, is DSGVTQTPKHLITATGQRVTLRCSPRSGDLSVYWYQQSLDQGLQFLIQYYNGEERAKGNILERFSAQQFPDLHSELNLSSLELGDSALYFCASSVGLAGVATGELFFGEGSRLTVL.

The V call is TRBV10-1, the J call TRBJ2-2; 7 bases line up with TRBD1. With V trimmed by 7 bases and J by 7 bases, 9 bases remained unmatched. This CDR3 comprises 14 residues. From germline, CDR1 is WNHNN and CDR2 SYGVQD (reference sequence). In DNA form, the CDR3 reads TGCGCCAGCATGGCCAGGGGGTTTCACGGGGAGCTGTTTTTT. This translates into CASMARGFHGELFF.

The V and J genes are TRBV6-5 and TRBJ2-7; 10 nucleotides align to TRBD1. The CDR3 has 16 residues. Per the germline V gene, CDR1 is MNHEY and CDR2 is SVGAGI. The trim removed 0 bases at V and 7 bases at J, leaving 9 bases unmatched. CDR3 in DNA: TGTGCCAGCAGTTACTCTCCGAGACAGGGGGCGACTGAGCAGTACTTC. Translation gives CASSYSPRQGATEQYF.

The V gene is TRBV6-5, the J gene TRBJ2-5; 8 bases are a match to TRBD1. From germline, CDR1 is MNHEY and CDR2 SVGAGI. The junction had 11 bases not matched to a gene; V was cut back by 4 bases and J by 4 bases. There are 16 residues in the CDR3. Here the CDR3 reads CASSLSGTGAGETQYF. As DNA, the CDR3 is TGTGCCAGCAGTTTGTCCGGGACAGGCGCCGGAGAGACCCAGTACTTC.

This clone was seen more than once but under ten times. This chain links TRBV4-2 with TRBJ1-5, with 7 bases identical to TRBD1. The CDR3 is 15 residues long. The V segment lost 0 bases and the J segment 3 bases; nucleotides outside the gene matches: 2. Germline V gene lookup returns CDR1 LGHNA and CDR2 YNFKEQ. CDR3 protein: CASSQERGPNQPQHF. The CDR3 DNA is TGTGCCAGCAGCCAAGAAAGGGGGCCCAATCAGCCCCAGCATTTT.

This clone was detected only once. The chain is built from TRBV12-3 or TRBV12-4 and TRBJ2-5, with 11 bases that match TRBD2. V lost 6 bases and J lost 11; bases outside the gene matches: 8. The length of the CDR3 is 13 residues. The CDR3 protein is CASSPRLAGPQYF. The CDR3 region has the DNA TGTGCCAGCAGCCCTAGACTAGCGGGGCCACAGTACTTC.

The chain combines TRBV24-1 with TRBJ1-1, with 7 bases aligning to TRBD1. The germline CDR1 and CDR2 sequences are KGHDR and SFDVKD. CDR3 length equals 13 residues. The trim removed 0 bases at V and 8 bases at J, leaving 2 bases unmatched. CDR3 in amino acids: CATSDLVTGEAFF. The CDR3 DNA sequence: TGTGCCACCAGTGATTTGGTGACAGGGGAAGCTTTCTTT.

This clone was seen only once. This CDR3 is also generated by other DNA sequences in the sample. The chain has TRBV5-1 and TRBJ2-5; D not certain. Germline-derived CDR1 and CDR2 are SGHRS and YFSETQ. The CDR3 length is 12 residues. V was cut by 0 bases and J by 4 bases, with 4 bases left in between. CDR3 amino acids: CASSLGAETQYF. The CDR3 DNA reads as TGCGCCAGCAGCTTGGGAGCAGAGACCCAGTACTTC.

V and J are TRBV28 and TRBJ1-2, with D perhaps matching TRBD1 (6 bases). The ends were cut back, 2 bases at V and 8 bases at J, with 15 bases in the middle. The CDR3 extends over 14 amino acids. The germline V gene encodes CDR1 MDHEN and CDR2 SYDVKM. The CDR3 spells CASSLLDRPEGYTF. The CDR3 DNA follows: TGTGCCAGCAGTTTACTAGACAGGCCTGAGGGCTACACCTTC.

The V and J genes are TRBV6-5 and TRBJ2-1; TRBD1 matches 7 bases. V was pared by 4 bases and J by 5 bases, with 8 bases of the junction left unmatched. The CDR3 sequence is 15 residues long. Per germline, CDR1 MNHEY and CDR2 SVGAGI. This CDR3 is CASSSTVRGNNEQFF. The CDR3 bases are TGTGCCAGCAGTTCGACGGTCAGGGGGAACAATGAGCAGTTCTTC.

In its sample, this clone was seen a few times. The V call is TRBV10-3, the J call TRBJ2-1, with 9 bases lining up with TRBD1. Germline V gene lookup returns CDR1 ENHRY and CDR2 SYGVKD. V shed 6 bases, J shed 5 bases, and the junction held 8 bases outside the gene matches. The CDR3 contains 15 residues. This CDR3 reads CAISGGQGVNNEQFF. CDR3 DNA sequence: TGTGCCATCAGCGGGGGACAGGGCGTTAACAATGAGCAGTTCTTC.

The count of this clone is one. This same CDR3 is encoded by further DNA sequences in the sample. This chain's CDR3 is CASSQVEGNTEAFF. The CDR3 coding sequence is TGTGCCAGCAGCCAAGTGGAGGGGAACACTGAAGCTTTCTTT. The chain is built from TRBV3-1 (or the pseudogene TRBV3-2) and TRBJ1-1; no clear D. V was shortened by 1 base and J by 1 base, with 7 bases between the two germline ends. CDR1 LGHDT and CDR2 YNNKEL come from the germline V gene (reference sequence). This CDR3 spans 14 amino acids.

The chain employs TRBV11-2 and TRBJ1-1; TRBD1 might be the D (6 bases). Germline-derived CDR1 and CDR2 are SGHAT and FQNNGV. Trimming took 2 bases from V and 1 from J, leaving 14 bases between them. This CDR3 spans 16 amino acids. The CDR3 is CASSLRGGKSNTEAFF. DNA for the CDR3: TGTGCCAGCAGCTTAAGGGGGGGCAAGTCGAACACTGAAGCTTTCTTT.

The rearrangement uses TRBV18 and TRBJ2-7; the D gene is possibly TRBD1 (6 bases). The V end was cut by 3 bases, the J end by 5 bases, with 14 bases between. Germline V gene sequence: CDR1 KGHSH, CDR2 LQKENI. This CDR3 is built from 14 residues. The CDR3 reads CASSPVDRENEQYF. The CDR3 nucleotides read TGTGCCAGCTCACCCGTGGACAGAGAAAACGAGCAGTACTTC.

The chain carries TRBV5-1 and TRBJ2-1; TRBD2 might be the D (7 bases). Germline CDR1 SGHRS, CDR2 YFSETQ. The germline V and J ends were trimmed by 1 base and 5 bases, with 13 bases remaining between them. The length of the CDR3 is 15 residues. The CDR3 sequence is CASSLLGGANNEQFF. CDR3 nucleotide sequence: TGCGCCAGCAGCTTGCTGGGGGGGGCGAACAATGAGCAGTTCTTC.

This sequence joins TRBV5-4 and TRBJ2-1; 12 bases fit TRBD2. The germline gives CDR1 SGHNT, CDR2 YYREEE (reference sequence). This CDR3 contains 17 residues. Trimming at V came to 0 bases and at J to 3 bases, leaving 4 bases not matched to a gene. The CDR3: CASSLDGLAGIYNEQFF. CDR3 sequence (DNA): TGTGCCAGCAGCTTGGACGGACTAGCGGGGATCTACAATGAGCAGTTCTTC.